The 15 T cell receptor beta chains listed next were all sequenced from one sample in a study of blood T cell repertoires in COVID-19. Some clones are missing from TCRdb's copy, which holds only in-frame ones; the method was immunoSEQ multiplex PCR. In the table there are over 150,000 clones, roughly 88% of which are singletons. The sequencing input was peripheral blood. The receptors shown here come from a man aged 18-30 years with COVID-19, enrolled during active disease.

This chain links TRBV6-1 with TRBJ2-4; maybe TRBD2 (7 bases). The CDR3 runs to 16 residues. CDR1 is MNHNS, CDR2 SASEGT, per germline. V shed 2 bases and J shed 8 bases, with 19 bases lying between them. The CDR3 protein is CASSERGGLLRDIQYF. Written as DNA, the CDR3 is TGTGCCAGCAGTGAAAGGGGGGGACTCCTGCGAGACATTCAGTACTTC.

This clone appeared a few times. The genes are TRBV7-9 and TRBJ2-3; the D gene is possibly TRBD2 (6 bases). This CDR3 has 14 residues. The germline gives CDR1 SEHNR, CDR2 FQNEAQ (reference sequence). Between the trimmed V and J ends, which lost 3 bases and 2 bases, there was a span of 9 bases. The chain's CDR3 is CASSFSGNTDTQYF. The CDR3 coding sequence is TGTGCCAGCAGCTTTAGCGGCAACACAGATACGCAGTATTTT.

This clone occurred a few times. The chain joins TRBV28 to TRBJ2-6; TRBD1 matches 7 bases. This CDR3 has 18 amino acids. The junction had 10 bases not matched to a gene; V was cut back by 3 bases and J by 2 bases. Germline-derived CDR1 and CDR2 are MDHEN and SYDVKM. The CDR3 spells CASSLGDRVLAGANVLTF. CDR3 in DNA: TGTGCCAGCAGTTTGGGAGACAGGGTCTTGGCTGGGGCCAACGTCCTGACTTTC.

Turning to this clone: At one boundary the junction diverges from the germline segment, which might be a read error. This chain connects TRBV20-1 to TRBJ1-2; 9 nucleotides align to TRBD1. The CDR3 covers 9 residues. CDR1 and CDR2 from the germline V gene are DFQATT and SNEGSKA (reference sequence). The CDR3 sequence is CSATRQGAF. The DNA for the CDR3 is TGCAGTGCTACCCGACAGGGGGCCTTC.

The chain has TRBV28 and TRBJ1-6, with TRBD1 identical over 9 bases. CDR3 size: 15 residues. From germline, CDR1 is MDHEN and CDR2 SYDVKM. The V gene end was trimmed by 7 bases and the J gene end by 10 bases; junction bases not matched to a gene: 11. This CDR3 reads CASTHFGQGKSPLHF. CDR3 DNA: TGTGCCAGCACCCATTTTGGACAGGGGAAATCACCCCTCCACTTT.

The chain employs TRBV5-6 and TRBJ2-7; no firm D call. Between the trimmed V and J ends, which lost 2 bases and 5 bases, there was a span of 11 bases. CDR1 and CDR2 from the germline V gene are SGHDT and YYEEEE. CDR3 size: 13 residues. In nucleotides, the CDR3 is TGTGCCAGCAGCTTTATAGCCGCCAACGAGCAGTACTTC. It is translated as CASSFIAANEQYF.

The chain employs TRBV7-8 and TRBJ2-3; D unclear. Germline values: CDR1 SGHVS, CDR2 FQNEAQ. The CDR3 is 13 amino acids. The ends were cut back, 5 bases at V and 4 bases at J, with 10 bases in the middle. The CDR3: CASSRLAADTQYF. The DNA of the CDR3 is TGTGCCAGCAGCCGCCTGGCCGCAGATACGCAGTATTTT.

The rearrangement links TRBV5-4 to TRBJ2-1; TRBD2 aligns across 11 bases. Germline V gene sequence: CDR1 SGHNT, CDR2 YYREEE (reference sequence). Germline trimming cut 4 bases from V and 3 bases from J; bases unmatched to any gene: 3. The CDR3 contains 15 residues. The CDR3 sequence: CASSPGLADYNEQFF. In DNA form, the CDR3 reads TGTGCCAGCAGCCCGGGACTAGCGGACTACAATGAGCAGTTCTTC. Variable domain in full (rest from reference TRBV5-4 and TRBJ2-1): ETGVTQSPTHLIKTRGQQVTLRCSSQSGHNTVSWYQQALGQGPQFIFQYYREEENGRGNFPPRFSGLQFPNYSSELNVNALELDDSALYLCASSPGLADYNEQFFGPGTRLTVL.

The J gene is TRBJ2-7, the V gene TRBV28; a possible D gene is TRBD1 (6 bases). Trimming removed 4 bases at V and 0 bases at J, with 19 bases between. Per the germline V gene, CDR1 is MDHEN and CDR2 is SYDVKM. The CDR3 consists of 17 residues. In DNA, the CDR3 is TGTGCCAGCAGTTCCACGAGGTCCGGGACAACCTCCTACGAGCAGTACTTC. Its protein product is CASSSTRSGTTSYEQYF.

The gene calls are TRBV7-2 and TRBJ2-7, with TRBD1 as a possible D gene (6 bases). Trimming pared 5 bases from V and 0 bases from J, leaving 14 bases between. CDR3 length equals 15 residues. Germline CDR1 SGHTA, CDR2 FQGNSA. The CDR3 protein is CASSQDSGSSYEQYF. The CDR3 DNA reads as TGTGCCAGCAGCCAGGACAGTGGGAGCTCCTACGAGCAGTACTTC.

This clone was found once. V gene TRBV2 combines with J gene TRBJ2-2, with D maybe TRBD1 (6 bases). CDR1 and CDR2 from the germline V gene are SNHLY and FYNNEI. The CDR3 sequence is 14 residues long. Trimming stripped 4 bases from V and 2 bases from J, with 8 bases between. The CDR3 protein is CASSGDINTGELFF. CDR3 in DNA: TGTGCCAGCAGTGGGGACATCAACACCGGGGAGCTGTTTTTT.

This clone showed up just once. The chain is built from TRBV27 and TRBJ2-7; D not resolved. Trimming pared 3 bases from V and 3 bases from J, leaving 6 bases between. Germline loops: CDR1 MNHEY, CDR2 SMNVEV (reference sequence). The CDR3 contains 12 residues. CDR3 residues: CASSFGDYEQYF. The CDR3 region has the DNA TGTGCCAGCAGTTTCGGTGACTACGAGCAGTACTTC.

The chain couples TRBV27 to TRBJ2-7; possibly TRBD2 for D (5 bases). V lost 4 bases to trimming and J lost 0 bases, with 16 bases between them. The CDR3 has 16 amino acids. CDR1 MNHEY and CDR2 SMNVEV come from the germline V gene (reference sequence). The CDR3: CASSYSRDASSYEQYF. CDR3 nucleotide sequence: TGTGCCAGCAGTTATTCGAGGGATGCGAGCTCCTACGAGCAGTACTTC.

The chain is built from TRBV5-5 and TRBJ2-3, with D possibly being TRBD2 (6 bases). Trimming left V 2 bases short and J 4 bases short, with 14 bases between. This CDR3 comprises 15 residues. Germline V gene lookup returns CDR1 SGHKS and CDR2 YYEKEE (reference sequence). CDR3 bases: TGTGCCAGCAGCTTAGGAGGGGCTCGGGCAGATACGCAGTATTTT. Its protein is CASSLGGARADTQYF.

The V call is TRBV7-8, the J call TRBJ2-2, with 9 bases fitting TRBD2. V lost 4 bases, J lost 2 bases, and 2 bases stayed unmatched. This CDR3 spans 15 amino acids. The germline CDR1 and CDR2 sequences are SGHVS and FQNEAQ. The CDR3 reads CASSWREGNTGELFF. CDR3 coding DNA: TGTGCCAGCAGCTGGCGGGAGGGAAACACCGGGGAGCTGTTTTTT.